Below, 16 T cell receptor beta chains from the same sample are listed, as sequenced in a study of blood T cells in healthy people across ages. A sample-barcoded 5' primer and a J-beta primer mix were used in a second PCR of roughly 6 to 11 cycles. TCRdb fed the 5' RACE reads into MiXCR, producing one record per CDR3 protein. Of 700,000 to 850,000 distinct CDR3 sequences in the sample, about 53% were seen once. The sequencing input was blood. These receptors originate from a man of 80 years or more in good health.

The chain has TRBV6-5 and TRBJ2-7; D call uncertain. V lost 2 bases, J lost 7 bases, and 24 bases lay in between. Germline V gives CDR1 MNHEY, CDR2 SVGAGI. CDR3 size: 17 residues. As DNA, the CDR3 is TGTGCCAGCAGTTACCTACCTCGGACGCAAGGATACAATGAGCAGTACTTC. It codes for CASSYLPRTQGYNEQYF.

The chain combines TRBV5-1 with TRBJ1-2, with a possible D match to TRBD1 (5 bases). Germline CDR1 reads SGHRS; CDR2 reads YFSETQ. Trimming shortened V by 0 bases and J by 3 bases, and 12 bases separated the two germline ends. CDR3 length equals 15 residues. CDR3 region: CASSLDTAGYYGYTF. CDR3 sequence (DNA): TGCGCCAGCAGCTTGGACACTGCAGGGTACTATGGCTACACCTTC.

The CDR3 loop is CSARGGGTLSYEQYF. The DNA for the CDR3 is TGCAGTGCTAGAGGTGGCGGGACCCTCTCCTACGAGCAGTACTTC. This chain connects TRBV20-1 to TRBJ2-7; D may be TRBD2 (6 bases). The CDR3 has 15 residues. With 1 base removed from V and 0 bases from J, the gap between germline ends came to 13 bases. From germline, CDR1 is DFQATT and CDR2 SNEGSKA (reference sequence).

This clonotype was observed a handful of times. This chain uses TRBV5-1 with TRBJ2-7; no clear D. Germline V gene data show CDR1 as SGHRS and CDR2 as YFSETQ. The ends were cut back, 1 base at V and 0 bases at J, with 11 bases in the middle. This CDR3 is 15 amino acids long. CDR3: CASSLTLDGSYEQYF. The CDR3 DNA is TGCGCCAGCAGCTTGACCCTGGACGGCTCCTACGAGCAGTACTTC.

Turning to this clonotype: The junction shows a germline mismatch at one end, possibly a read error. The chain uses TRBV2 and TRBJ1-2; a possible D gene is TRBD1 (6 bases). This CDR3 contains 11 residues. The germline V gene encodes CDR1 SNHLY and CDR2 FYNNEI. The CDR3 nucleotides read TGTGCCAGCGGCTGGATCGGGGGCTGCACCTTC. This translates into CASGWIGGCTF. Using reference TRBV2 and TRBJ1-2 for the parts outside the CDR3, the full variable domain is EPEVTQTPSHQVTQMGQEVILRCVPISNHLYFYWYRQILGQKVEFLVSFYNNEISEKSEIFDDQFSVERPDGSNFTLKIRSTKLEDSAMYFCASGWIGGCTFGSGTRLTVV.

In this sample, this clonotype turned up many times. The chain recombines TRBV29-1 with TRBJ2-5, with D possibly being TRBD1 (6 bases). Trimming took 4 bases from V and 2 from J, leaving 8 bases between them. The CDR3 totals 12 residues. Germline CDR1 and CDR2: SQVTM and ANQGSEA. This CDR3 is CSVVTGQETQYF. In DNA, the CDR3 is TGCAGCGTTGTGACAGGTCAAGAGACCCAGTACTTC.

This rearrangement joins TRBV20-1 to TRBJ2-7; D ambiguous. The CDR3 extends over 13 amino acids. V was trimmed by 1 base and J by 7 bases, leaving 14 bases between them. CDR1 is DFQATT, CDR2 SNEGSKA, per germline (reference sequence). For the CDR3, the DNA is TGCAGTGCTAGAGGAAGTCCCAGAGATGAGCAGTACTTC. As protein: CSARGSPRDEQYF.

This clonotype was recorded a few times. The V and J genes are TRBV2 and TRBJ1-2; D ambiguous. The CDR3 is 13 residues long. Looked up from germline, CDR1 is SNHLY and CDR2 is FYNNEI. V lost 8 bases and J lost 4, with 14 bases in between. CDR3 nucleotide sequence: TGTGCCAGCTGGGCAGGCGATGGCTATGGCTACACCTTC. Encoded protein: CASWAGDGYGYTF.

J is TRBJ2-5 and V is TRBV6-2 or TRBV6-3; 8 nucleotides agree with TRBD2. The CDR3 runs 13 residues. Per the germline V gene, CDR1 is MNHEY and CDR2 is SVGEGT. With V trimmed by 5 bases and J by 6 bases, 5 bases remained unmatched. Here the CDR3 reads CASSSGSSKTQYF. DNA of the CDR3: TGTGCCAGCAGTAGCGGGAGTTCGAAGACCCAGTACTTC.

Only one count was recorded for this clonotype. The rearrangement links TRBV7-2 to TRBJ1-2, with unresolved D. Germline V gives CDR1 SGHTA, CDR2 FQGNSA. Deletions cut 1 base from V and 7 bases from J, with 16 bases between. This CDR3 has 15 amino acids. The CDR3 DNA follows: TGTGCCAGCAGCTTAGATGGGGTCCTTCGGGGTGGCTACACCTTC. Its translation: CASSLDGVLRGGYTF.

The chain employs TRBV6-2 or TRBV6-3 and TRBJ2-7; 8 bases map to TRBD1. The CDR3 covers 14 residues. With 8 bases clipped from V and 3 bases from J, the junction kept 9 bases outside the gene matches. Per germline, CDR1 MNHEY and CDR2 SVGEGT. Written as DNA, the CDR3 is TGTGCCAGCCGCTGGGACAGGTTACTCTACGAGCAGTACTTC. This codes for CASRWDRLLYEQYF.

The gene calls are TRBV28 and TRBJ2-5; TRBD2 agrees at 11 bases. Trimming at V came to 6 bases and at J to 5 bases, leaving 8 bases not matched to a gene. The CDR3 loop spans 15 amino acids. CDR1 MDHEN and CDR2 SYDVKM come from the germline V gene. The CDR3 spells CASSPGTSGPETQYF. In nucleotides, the CDR3 is TGTGCCAGCAGCCCAGGGACTAGCGGACCGGAGACCCAGTACTTC. The entire variable domain, with the rest obtained from reference TRBV28 and TRBJ2-5, is as follows: DVKVTQSSRYLVKRTGEKVFLECVQDMDHENMFWYRQDPGLGLRLIYFSYDVKMKEKGDIPEGYSVSREKKERFSLILESASTNQTSMYLCASSPGTSGPETQYFGPGTRLLVL.

This clonotype was picked up a small number of times. The chain couples TRBV9 to TRBJ2-7, with 11 bases identical to TRBD2. The CDR3 runs to 15 residues. V trimming: 7 bases; J trimming: 7 bases; junction bases outside the gene matches: 13. In germline, CDR1 is SGDLS, CDR2 YYNGEE. The CDR3 DNA sequence: TGTGCCAGCGGTCCTCTAGCGGGGGGTGGAGGGGAGCAGTACTTC. Translation: CASGPLAGGGGEQYF.

The V call is TRBV27, the J call TRBJ1-4; possible D gene TRBD1, 5 bases. There are 13 residues in the CDR3. Germline V lookup: CDR1 MNHEY, CDR2 SMNVEV (reference sequence). Here the CDR3 reads CPHPRGVAEKLFF. The CDR3 DNA reads TGTCCCCATCCTCGGGGGGTGGCTGAAAAACTGTTTTTT. The whole variable domain, remainder taken from reference TRBV27 and TRBJ1-4, is EAQVTQNPRYLITVTGKKLTVTCSQNMNHEYMSWYRQDPGLGLRQIYYSMNVEVTDKGDVPEGYKVSRKEKRNFPLILESPSPNQTSLYFCPHPRGVAEKLFFGSGTQLSVL.

The chain couples TRBV4-1 to TRBJ2-7, with D hard to call. The CDR3 is 15 residues long. CDR1 and CDR2 from the germline V gene are MGHRA and YSYEKL. Deletions cut 0 bases from V and 0 bases from J, with 9 bases between. CDR3 loop: CASSQELEFSYEQYF. CDR3 DNA: TGCGCCAGCAGCCAAGAGCTAGAGTTCTCCTACGAGCAGTACTTC.

The chain links TRBV20-1 to TRBJ2-5, with TRBD2 as a possible D gene (7 bases). The J call may be faulty, since TRBJ2-7 better matches the DNA end. The CDR3 is 15 amino acids. Germline V CDR1 and CDR2: DFQATT, SNEGSKA (reference sequence). The CDR3 coding sequence is TGCAGTGCTGCTCTAGCGGCCTGGCAGGGGCACGAGCAGTACTTC. It codes for CSAALAAWQGHEQYF.